The 29 T cell receptor beta chains below all came from one sample that was sequenced in a study of T cells after yellow fever vaccination. TCRdb reanalysed the 5' RACE reads using MiXCR and keeps one entry per CDR3 protein. The sample yields about 400,000 distinct CDR3 sequences, approximately 6% seen once. Specimen: PBMCs, collected 5 days after the yellow fever booster vaccination. The receptors were sampled from a man younger than 45 who received the YFV17D yellow fever vaccine.

This clonotype has a handful of counts. J is TRBJ2-7 and V is TRBV29-1, with D uncertain. The germline V gene has CDR1 SQVTM and CDR2 ANQGSEA. CDR3 length: 11 amino acids. V was cut by 5 bases and J by 3 bases, with 8 bases left in between. For the CDR3, the DNA is TGCAGCGTTCGAGTAAACTACGAGCAGTACTTC. Protein: CSVRVNYEQYF.

This clonotype was seen at least ten times. The gene calls are TRBV29-1 and TRBJ2-6; D call uncertain. Trimming pared 7 bases from V and 1 base from J, leaving 14 bases between. From germline, CDR1 is SQVTM and CDR2 ANQGSEA. The CDR3 spans 15 residues. The chain's CDR3 is CSALSDTSGANVLTF. The CDR3 nucleotides read TGCAGCGCACTCTCTGACACTTCTGGGGCCAACGTCCTGACTTTC.

This clonotype was counted a few times. J is TRBJ2-3 and V is TRBV20-1, with 11 bases aligning to TRBD2. The V segment lost 3 bases and the J segment 6 bases; nucleotides outside the gene matches: 11. This CDR3 contains 16 residues. CDR1 is DFQATT and CDR2 is SNEGSKA in the germline V gene (reference sequence). The CDR3 loop reads CSARDLLAGGSDTQYF. DNA for the CDR3: TGCAGTGCTAGGGACTTGCTAGCGGGAGGATCCGATACGCAGTATTTT.

This clonotype has more than one count but fewer than ten. This chain connects TRBV21-1 to TRBJ2-7; the table calls TRBD1, which could not be checked here. TRBV21-1 is deemed a pseudogene. The CDR3 covers 16 residues. The CDR3 DNA reads TGTGCCAGCAGCTTTTCCAGGGGCGCAAATACCTACGAGCAGTACTTC. Amino acids: CASSFSRGANTYEQYF.

This clonotype was seen ten or more times. V gene TRBV30 combines with J gene TRBJ2-3, with no clear D. Trimming removed 2 bases at V and 7 bases at J, with 10 bases between. This CDR3 contains 12 residues. The germline V gene has CDR1 GTSNPN and CDR2 SVGIG (reference sequence). Written as DNA, the CDR3 is TGTGCCTGGAGTCTTACTCTTAATACGCAGTATTTT. Protein product: CAWSLTLNTQYF.

This clonotype came up many times. The V call is TRBV29-1, the J call TRBJ2-3; D unresolved. This CDR3 spans 11 amino acids. Trimming cost V 6 bases and J 0 bases, with 4 bases left between them. Per the germline V gene, CDR1 is SQVTM and CDR2 is ANQGSEA. The CDR3 DNA sequence: TGCAGCGTGGGCAGCACAGATACGCAGTATTTT. Translated: CSVGSTDTQYF.

This clonotype was counted many times. The chain joins TRBV6-5 to TRBJ2-3; the D is unclear. V lost 2 bases and J lost 3, with 12 bases in between. The germline V gene encodes CDR1 MNHEY and CDR2 SVGAGI. This CDR3 is 15 amino acids long. In DNA, the CDR3 is TGTGCCAGCAGTTACCAGCCCACAGTGACAGATACGCAGTATTTT. Residues: CASSYQPTVTDTQYF.

The sample holds many counts of this clonotype. The rearrangement links TRBV12-3 or TRBV12-4 to TRBJ2-7, with D perhaps TRBD1 (5 bases). Trimming removed 5 bases from V and 7 bases from J, with 15 bases in between. This CDR3 has 13 residues. CDR3 DNA: TGTGCCAGCAGTCTAGGGGCCCTATGGGAGCAGTACTTC. Translation gives CASSLGALWEQYF.

This clonotype was recorded many times. The chain uses TRBV12-3 or TRBV12-4 and TRBJ2-7; 8 bases align to TRBD1. The CDR3 is 15 residues long. With V trimmed by 7 bases and J by 6 bases, 14 bases remained unmatched. CDR3 sequence reads: CASNRGAGKTGEQYF. The CDR3 coding sequence is TGTGCCAGCAACAGGGGGGCGGGAAAGACCGGCGAGCAGTACTTC.

The chain combines TRBV7-3 with TRBJ2-3; 7 bases match TRBD2. The CDR3 is made up of 16 amino acids. V lost 1 base and J lost 6; bases outside the gene matches: 10. Germline values: CDR1 SGHTA, CDR2 FQGTGA. CDR3 in DNA: TGTGCCAGCAGCTTAAGTGGCGCGGGAGCAGGGGATACGCAGTATTTT. This encodes CASSLSGAGAGDTQYF.

This clonotype was observed at least ten times. The rearrangement joins TRBV6-5 to TRBJ2-7; 14 bases line up with TRBD2. The ends lost 3 bases at V and 3 bases at J; junction bases unmatched: 10. CDR1 is MNHEY, CDR2 SVGAGI, per germline. This CDR3 region has 18 residues. The CDR3 sequence: CASSYSTWGLAGDYEQYF. The DNA of the CDR3 is TGTGCCAGCAGTTATTCGACTTGGGGACTAGCGGGAGACTACGAGCAGTACTTC.

The chain carries TRBV19 and TRBJ2-5; TRBD2 is a possible D gene (6 bases). Germline V gene lookup returns CDR1 LNHDA and CDR2 SQIVND (reference sequence). This CDR3 spans 14 amino acids. Deletions cut 7 bases from V and 0 bases from J, with 12 bases between. The CDR3 here is CASTGVGDQETQYF. The DNA for the CDR3 is TGTGCCAGTACGGGGGTTGGAGACCAAGAGACCCAGTACTTC.

In this sample, this clonotype turned up a few times. The rearrangement uses TRBV20-1 and TRBJ1-2; a weak D match, TRBD1 (6 bases). There are 15 residues in the CDR3. CDR1 is DFQATT and CDR2 is SNEGSKA in the germline V gene (reference sequence). V was shortened by 6 bases and J by 4 bases, with 21 bases between the two germline ends. Here the CDR3 reads CSAPSGQRSFYGYTF. The DNA for the CDR3 is TGCAGTGCCCCGAGTGGACAGAGATCATTCTATGGCTACACCTTC.

This sequence joins TRBV5-5 and TRBJ2-2, with D unresolved. The CDR3 sequence is 15 residues long. Germline CDR1 reads SGHKS; CDR2 reads YYEKEE (reference sequence). Trimming removed 5 bases at V and 0 bases at J, with 11 bases between. Written as DNA, the CDR3 is TGTGCCAGCAGTTCACGAGCCCCGAACACCGGGGAGCTGTTTTTT. Residues: CASSSRAPNTGELFF.

In this sample, this clonotype turned up many times. The genes are TRBV20-1 and TRBJ2-1; a weak D match, TRBD2 (6 bases). The germline V gene encodes CDR1 DFQATT and CDR2 SNEGSKA (reference sequence). The CDR3 is 17 residues long. The germline V and J ends were trimmed by 1 base and 5 bases, with 21 bases remaining between them. CDR3 protein: CSARVRSGSGGNNEQFF. The CDR3 nucleotides read TGCAGTGCTAGAGTACGGAGCGGTAGCGGCGGTAACAATGAGCAGTTCTTC.

The chain uses TRBV6-5 and TRBJ2-7; 10 nucleotides match TRBD2. Per the germline V gene, CDR1 is MNHEY and CDR2 is SVGAGI. The CDR3 runs 16 residues. V lost 0 bases and J lost 2; bases outside the gene matches: 4. The CDR3 spells CASSYSSSGGTYEQYF. The DNA of the CDR3 is TGTGCCAGCAGTTACTCCTCTAGCGGGGGAACCTACGAGCAGTACTTC.

This clonotype was detected a few times. The chain carries TRBV4-3 and TRBJ2-3; 8 positions agree with TRBD1. The CDR3 runs to 16 residues. V lost 1 base and J lost 5; bases outside the gene matches: 8. Germline V gene data show CDR1 as LGHNA and CDR2 as YSLEER. CDR3 sequence (DNA): TGCGCCAGCAGCCAAGCGGCCCAGGGGGCAAAAGATACGCAGTATTTT. Its protein is CASSQAAQGAKDTQYF.

The genes are TRBV6-1 and TRBJ1-5; TRBD1 is a possible D gene (6 bases). The CDR3 is 16 amino acids. Trimming pared 0 bases from V and 5 bases from J, leaving 14 bases between. Per germline, CDR1 MNHNS and CDR2 SASEGT. CDR3 DNA sequence: TGTGCCAGCAGTGAAGCACAGGGTCGTTGGCATCAGCCCCAGCATTTT. Encoded protein: CASSEAQGRWHQPQHF.

This clonotype was detected ten times or more. The chain couples TRBV29-1 to TRBJ2-7; the D is unclear. With 6 bases removed from V and 3 bases from J, the gap between germline ends came to 18 bases. The CDR3 sequence is 14 residues long. Per germline, CDR1 SQVTM and CDR2 ANQGSEA. The CDR3 reads CSVLTRGGVYEQYF. As DNA, the CDR3 is TGCAGCGTCCTCACACGTGGCGGAGTCTACGAGCAGTACTTC.

The V and J genes are TRBV27 and TRBJ2-4; possibly TRBD2 for D (5 bases). CDR1 is MNHEY, CDR2 SMNVEV, per germline (reference sequence). Trimming removed 3 bases from V and 3 bases from J, with 21 bases in between. This CDR3 is built from 18 residues. The CDR3, as DNA: TGTGCCAGCAGTTTCCGGGATCAGTTAGTCTCGGGCAAAAACATTCAGTACTTC. Its translation is CASSFRDQLVSGKNIQYF.

This clonotype was seen ten or more times. This chain joins TRBV9 and TRBJ2-1; D might be TRBD1 (5 bases). Trimming took 3 bases from V and 6 from J, leaving 13 bases between them. The CDR3 sequence is 14 residues long. CDR1 is SGDLS and CDR2 is YYNGEE in the germline V gene. The CDR3 sequence is CASSARLGVNEQFF. The CDR3 DNA is TGTGCCAGCAGCGCCCGCCTAGGGGTCAATGAGCAGTTCTTC.

This clonotype was observed a handful of times. The genes are TRBV5-1 and TRBJ2-1, with D perhaps assigned TRBD1 or TRBD2 (6 bases each). The V end lost 3 bases, the J end lost 1 base, and 8 bases lay between the germline ends. This CDR3 contains 14 residues. Germline-derived CDR1 and CDR2 are SGHRS and YFSETQ. The CDR3 DNA is TGCGCCAGCAGCTCGGGGGCGTCCTACAATGAGCAGTTCTTC. Protein: CASSSGASYNEQFF.

This clonotype turned up a few times. The chain is built from TRBV4-3 and TRBJ2-1; 8 bases fit TRBD1. V dropped 4 bases and J dropped 8; count of bases not matched to a gene: 7. Looked up from germline, CDR1 is LGHNA and CDR2 is YSLEER. There are 14 residues in the CDR3. This chain's CDR3 is CASSREQGGYEQFF. The DNA of the CDR3 is TGCGCCAGCAGCCGAGAACAGGGGGGCTATGAGCAGTTCTTC.

This clonotype has at least ten counts. The chain carries TRBV20-1 and TRBJ2-3; TRBD2 agrees at 11 bases. J gave up 2 bases and V 5 bases, and 3 bases lay outside the gene matches. CDR1 is DFQATT and CDR2 is SNEGSKA in the germline V gene (reference sequence). This CDR3 contains 14 residues. The CDR3 DNA reads TGCAGTGCTGGGGGACTAGCGGACACAGATACGCAGTATTTT. It encodes CSAGGLADTDTQYF.

This clonotype was picked up many times. The CDR3 DNA is TGTGCCAGCAGCTTAGCGGGTCTGGGTAACTCTTCACCCCTCCACTTT. It encodes CASSLAGLGNSSPLHF. The chain recombines TRBV7-2 with TRBJ1-6; the D is unclear. The CDR3 totals 16 residues. The germline gives CDR1 SGHTA, CDR2 FQGNSA. Trimming removed 0 bases at V and 9 bases at J, with 15 bases between.

This clonotype turned up a few times. The chain joins TRBV12-3 or TRBV12-4 to TRBJ2-1, with TRBD2 identical over 10 bases. V lost 6 bases and J lost 10; bases outside the gene matches: 15. The CDR3 consists of 16 residues. This CDR3 is CASRHGVAGGPREQFF. The CDR3 nucleotides read TGTGCCAGCAGACATGGGGTAGCGGGAGGCCCTCGCGAGCAGTTCTTC.

This clonotype was found a few times. The rearrangement links TRBV5-4 to TRBJ2-5, with 8 bases lining up with TRBD1. V shed 4 bases, J shed 7 bases, and the junction held 6 bases outside the gene matches. Germline-derived CDR1 and CDR2 are SGHNT and YYREEE (reference sequence). This CDR3 region has 13 residues. The DNA for the CDR3 is TGTGCCAGCAGCCCCGGACAGGGTGTGACCCAGTACTTC. Encoded protein: CASSPGQGVTQYF.

In this sample, this clonotype turned up a few times. The chain couples TRBV4-3 to TRBJ1-5; D is unclear. The V and J ends lost 0 bases and 3 bases respectively, with 9 bases between them. The CDR3 loop spans 15 amino acids. CDR1 LGHNA and CDR2 YSLEER come from the germline V gene. The CDR3 here is CASSQEIVANQPQHF. DNA for the CDR3: TGCGCCAGCAGCCAAGAAATCGTCGCCAATCAGCCCCAGCATTTT.

The CDR3 DNA reads as TGCGCCAGCAGCTCAAGGGGGACCCAGTACTTC. This codes for CASSSRGTQYF. The chain combines TRBV5-1 with TRBJ2-5, with D perhaps TRBD1 (5 bases). The CDR3 is made up of 11 amino acids. Trimming removed 3 bases from V and 7 bases from J, with 7 bases in between. The germline V gene encodes CDR1 SGHRS and CDR2 YFSETQ.